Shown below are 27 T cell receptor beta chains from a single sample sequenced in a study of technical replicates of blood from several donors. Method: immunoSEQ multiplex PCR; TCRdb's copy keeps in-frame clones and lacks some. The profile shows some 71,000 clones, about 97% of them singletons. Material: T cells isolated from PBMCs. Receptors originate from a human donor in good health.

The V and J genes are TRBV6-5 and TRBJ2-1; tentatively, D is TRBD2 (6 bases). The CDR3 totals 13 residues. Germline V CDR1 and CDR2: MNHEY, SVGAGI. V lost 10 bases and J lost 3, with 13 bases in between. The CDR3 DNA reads TGTGCCACAGAAGCGGGTCTCTACAATGAGCAGTTCTTC. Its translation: CATEAGLYNEQFF.

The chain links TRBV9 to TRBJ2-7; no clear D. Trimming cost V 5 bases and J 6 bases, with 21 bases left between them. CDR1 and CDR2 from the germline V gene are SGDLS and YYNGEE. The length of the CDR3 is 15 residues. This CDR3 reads CASSETEYPLAEQYF. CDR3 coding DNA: TGTGCCAGCAGTGAAACAGAGTACCCTCTTGCCGAGCAGTACTTC.

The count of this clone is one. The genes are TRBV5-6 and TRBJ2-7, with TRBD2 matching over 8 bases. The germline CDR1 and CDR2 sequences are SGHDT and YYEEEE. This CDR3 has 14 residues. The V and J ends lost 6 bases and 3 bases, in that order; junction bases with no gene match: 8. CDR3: CASTVAGIVYEQYF. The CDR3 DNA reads TGTGCCAGCACCGTAGCGGGAATTGTCTACGAGCAGTACTTC.

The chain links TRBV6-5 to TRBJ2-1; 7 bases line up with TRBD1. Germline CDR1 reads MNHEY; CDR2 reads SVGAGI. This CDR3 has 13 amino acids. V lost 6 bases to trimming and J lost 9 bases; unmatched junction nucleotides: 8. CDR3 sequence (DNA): TGTGCCAGCAGAACAGGGGCACGGAGTGAGCAGTTCTTC. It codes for CASRTGARSEQFF.

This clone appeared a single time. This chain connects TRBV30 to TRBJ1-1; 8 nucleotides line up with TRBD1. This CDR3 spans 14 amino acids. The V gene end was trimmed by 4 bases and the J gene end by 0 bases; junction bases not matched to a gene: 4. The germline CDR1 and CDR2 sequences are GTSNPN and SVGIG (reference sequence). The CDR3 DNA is TGTGCCTGGATAAGGGACAGGTTGAACACTGAAGCTTTCTTT. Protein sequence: CAWIRDRLNTEAFF. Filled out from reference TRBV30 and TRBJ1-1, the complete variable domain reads SQTIHQWPATLVQPVGSPLSLECTVEGTSNPNLYWYRQAAGRGLQLLFYSVGIGQISSEVPQNLSASRPQDRQFILSSKKLLLSDSGFYLCAWIRDRLNTEAFFGQGTRLTVV.

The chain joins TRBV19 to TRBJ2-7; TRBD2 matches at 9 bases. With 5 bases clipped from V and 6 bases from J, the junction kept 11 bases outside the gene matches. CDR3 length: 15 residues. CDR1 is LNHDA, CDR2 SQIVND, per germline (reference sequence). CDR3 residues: CASSPTTSGRGEQYF. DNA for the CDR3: TGTGCCAGTAGTCCGACGACTAGCGGCAGGGGCGAGCAGTACTTC. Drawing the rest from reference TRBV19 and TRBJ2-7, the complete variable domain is DGGITQSPKYLFRKEGQNVTLSCEQNLNHDAMYWYRQDPGQGLRLIYYSQIVNDFQKGDIAEGYSVSREKKESFPLTVTSAQKNPTAFYLCASSPTTSGRGEQYFGPGTRLTVT.

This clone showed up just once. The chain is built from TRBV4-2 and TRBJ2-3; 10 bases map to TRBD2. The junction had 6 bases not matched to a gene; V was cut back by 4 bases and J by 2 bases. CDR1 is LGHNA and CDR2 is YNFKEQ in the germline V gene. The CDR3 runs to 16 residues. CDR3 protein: CASSPLTSGYTDTQYF. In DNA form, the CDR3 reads TGTGCCAGCAGCCCCTTGACTAGCGGGTACACAGATACGCAGTATTTT.

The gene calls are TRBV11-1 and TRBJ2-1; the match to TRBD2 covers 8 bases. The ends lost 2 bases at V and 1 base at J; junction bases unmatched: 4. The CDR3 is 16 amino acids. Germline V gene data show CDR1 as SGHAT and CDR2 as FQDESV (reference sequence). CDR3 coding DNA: TGTGCCAGCAGCTTACGAGCTAGCGGGTCCTACAATGAGCAGTTCTTC. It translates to CASSLRASGSYNEQFF.

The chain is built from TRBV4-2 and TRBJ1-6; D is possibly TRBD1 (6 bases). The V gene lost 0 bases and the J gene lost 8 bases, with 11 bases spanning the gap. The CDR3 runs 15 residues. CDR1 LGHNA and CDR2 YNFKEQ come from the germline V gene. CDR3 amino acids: CASSQESGTHSPLHF. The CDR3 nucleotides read TGTGCCAGCAGCCAAGAGAGTGGGACACATTCACCCCTCCACTTT.

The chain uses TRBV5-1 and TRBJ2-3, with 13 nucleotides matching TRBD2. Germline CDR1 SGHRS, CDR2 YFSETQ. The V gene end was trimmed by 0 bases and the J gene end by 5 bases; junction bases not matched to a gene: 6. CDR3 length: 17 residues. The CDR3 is CASSLGGLAGVGDTQYF. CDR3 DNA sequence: TGCGCCAGCAGCTTGGGTGGACTAGCGGGAGTAGGAGATACGCAGTATTTT.

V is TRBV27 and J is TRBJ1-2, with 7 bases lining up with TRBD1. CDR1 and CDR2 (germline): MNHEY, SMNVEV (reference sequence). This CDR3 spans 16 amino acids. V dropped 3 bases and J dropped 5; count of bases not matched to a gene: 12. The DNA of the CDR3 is TGTGCCAGCAGTTTTTCGTTCGGCAGGGGGACGTATGGCTACACCTTC. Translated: CASSFSFGRGTYGYTF.

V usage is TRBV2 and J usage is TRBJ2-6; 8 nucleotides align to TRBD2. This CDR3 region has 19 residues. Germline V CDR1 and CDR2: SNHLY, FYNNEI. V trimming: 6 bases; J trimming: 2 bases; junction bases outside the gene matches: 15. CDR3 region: CASRSGGAGVPTGANVLTF. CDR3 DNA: TGTGCCAGCAGATCGGGGGGGGCAGGGGTTCCTACTGGGGCCAACGTCCTGACTTTC. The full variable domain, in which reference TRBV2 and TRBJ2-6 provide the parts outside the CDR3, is EPEVTQTPSHQVTQMGQEVILRCVPISNHLYFYWYRQILGQKVEFLVSFYNNEISEKSEIFDDQFSVERPDGSNFTLKIRSTKLEDSAMYFCASRSGGAGVPTGANVLTFGAGSRLTVL.

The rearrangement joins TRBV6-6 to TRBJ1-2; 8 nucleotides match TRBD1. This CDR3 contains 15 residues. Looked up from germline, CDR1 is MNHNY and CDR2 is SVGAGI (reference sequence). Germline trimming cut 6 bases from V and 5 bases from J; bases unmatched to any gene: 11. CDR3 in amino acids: CASRLSPGQEYGYTF. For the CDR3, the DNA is TGTGCCAGCAGATTATCACCGGGACAGGAATATGGCTACACCTTC.

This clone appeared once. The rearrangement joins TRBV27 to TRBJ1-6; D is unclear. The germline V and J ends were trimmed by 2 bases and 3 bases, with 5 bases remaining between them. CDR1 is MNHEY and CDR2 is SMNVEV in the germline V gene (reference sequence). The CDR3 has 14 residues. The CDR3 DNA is TGTGCCAGCAGTTTAATTCTCTATAATTCACCCCTCCACTTT. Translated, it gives CASSLILYNSPLHF.

The CDR3 sequence is CAWTSPLQETQYF. The CDR3 DNA follows: TGTGCCTGGACCTCCCCACTACAAGAGACCCAGTACTTC. J is TRBJ2-5 and V is TRBV30, with D hard to call. In germline, CDR1 is GTSNPN, CDR2 SVGIG (reference sequence). Trimming pared 4 bases from V and 2 bases from J, leaving 11 bases between. The CDR3 spans 13 residues. The complete variable domain, with remaining parts taken from reference TRBV30 and TRBJ2-5, reads SQTIHQWPATLVQPVGSPLSLECTVEGTSNPNLYWYRQAAGRGLQLLFYSVGIGQISSEVPQNLSASRPQDRQFILSSKKLLLSDSGFYLCAWTSPLQETQYFGPGTRLLVL.

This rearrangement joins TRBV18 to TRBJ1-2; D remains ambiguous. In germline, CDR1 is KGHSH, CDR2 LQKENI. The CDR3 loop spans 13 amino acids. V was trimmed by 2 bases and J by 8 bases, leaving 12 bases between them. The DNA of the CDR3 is TGTGCCAGCTCACCAGAAGTAGTATTAGGCTACACCTTC. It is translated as CASSPEVVLGYTF.

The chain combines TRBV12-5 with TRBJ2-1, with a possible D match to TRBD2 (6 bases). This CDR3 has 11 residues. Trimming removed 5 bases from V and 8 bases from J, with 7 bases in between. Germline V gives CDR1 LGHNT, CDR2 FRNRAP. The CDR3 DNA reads TGTGCTAGTGGTGGCGGGGATGAGCAGTTCTTC. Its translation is CASGGGDEQFF.

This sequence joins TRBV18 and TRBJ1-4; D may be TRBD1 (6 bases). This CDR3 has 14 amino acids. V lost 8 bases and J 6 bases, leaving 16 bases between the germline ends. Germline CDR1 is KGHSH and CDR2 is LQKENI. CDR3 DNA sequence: TGTGCCAGCACGTACACAGGGCGAGATGAAAAACTGTTTTTT. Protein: CASTYTGRDEKLFF.

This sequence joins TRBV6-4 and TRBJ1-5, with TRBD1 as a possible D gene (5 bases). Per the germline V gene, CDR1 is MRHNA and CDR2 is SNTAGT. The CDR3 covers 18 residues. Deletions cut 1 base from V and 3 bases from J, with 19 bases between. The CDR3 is CASSDYQQVGRDNQPQHF. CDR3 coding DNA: TGTGCCAGCAGTGACTATCAGCAAGTAGGCAGGGACAATCAGCCCCAGCATTTT.

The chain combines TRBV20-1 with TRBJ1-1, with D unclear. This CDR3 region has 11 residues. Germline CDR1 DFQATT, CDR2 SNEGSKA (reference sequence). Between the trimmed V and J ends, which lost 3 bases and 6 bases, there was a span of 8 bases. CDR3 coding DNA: TGCAGTGCTAGTGGTCGGGCTGAAGCTTTCTTT. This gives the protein CSASGRAEAFF.

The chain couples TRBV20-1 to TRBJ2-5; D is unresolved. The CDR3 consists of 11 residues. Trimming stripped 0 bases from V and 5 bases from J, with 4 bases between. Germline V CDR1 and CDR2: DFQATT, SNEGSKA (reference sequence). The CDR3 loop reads CSARDRETQYF. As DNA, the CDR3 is TGCAGTGCTAGAGATCGGGAGACCCAGTACTTC.

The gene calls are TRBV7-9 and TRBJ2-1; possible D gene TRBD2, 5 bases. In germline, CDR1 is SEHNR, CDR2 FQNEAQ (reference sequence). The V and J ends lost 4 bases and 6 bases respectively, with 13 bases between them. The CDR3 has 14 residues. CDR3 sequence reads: CASSSSRSGNEQFF. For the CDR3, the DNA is TGTGCCAGCAGCTCTTCTAGGAGCGGCAATGAGCAGTTCTTC.

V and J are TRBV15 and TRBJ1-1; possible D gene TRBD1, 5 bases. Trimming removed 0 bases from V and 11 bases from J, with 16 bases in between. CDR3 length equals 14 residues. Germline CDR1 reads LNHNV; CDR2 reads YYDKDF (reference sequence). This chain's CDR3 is CATSRDFRDQQAFF. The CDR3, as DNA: TGTGCCACCAGCAGAGATTTCAGGGATCAGCAGGCTTTCTTT.

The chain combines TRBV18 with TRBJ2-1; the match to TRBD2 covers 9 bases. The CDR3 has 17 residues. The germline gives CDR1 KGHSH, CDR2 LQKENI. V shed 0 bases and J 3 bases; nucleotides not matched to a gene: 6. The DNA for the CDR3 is TGTGCCAGCTCACCACCGGGGCGGGGGGGGAACTACAATGAGCAGTTCTTC. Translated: CASSPPGRGGNYNEQFF.

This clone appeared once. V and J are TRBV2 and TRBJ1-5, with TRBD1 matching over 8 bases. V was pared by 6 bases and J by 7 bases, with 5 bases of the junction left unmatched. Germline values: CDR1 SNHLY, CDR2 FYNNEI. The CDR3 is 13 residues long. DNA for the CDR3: TGTGCCAGCAGCGGACAGGGCGGGCAGCCCCAGCATTTT. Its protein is CASSGQGGQPQHF.

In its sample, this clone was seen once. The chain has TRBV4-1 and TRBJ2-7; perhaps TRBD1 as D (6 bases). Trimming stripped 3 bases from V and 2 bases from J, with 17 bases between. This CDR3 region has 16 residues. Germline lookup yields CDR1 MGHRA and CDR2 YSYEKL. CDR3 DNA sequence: TGCGCCAGCAGCCATCTCAAAGGACAGATAGCCTACGAGCAGTACTTC. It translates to CASSHLKGQIAYEQYF.

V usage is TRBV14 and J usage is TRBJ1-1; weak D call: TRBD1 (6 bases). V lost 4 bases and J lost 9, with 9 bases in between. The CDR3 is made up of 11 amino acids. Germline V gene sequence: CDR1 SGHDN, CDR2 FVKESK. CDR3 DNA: TGTGCCAGCAGCCTAGGACAGAAAGCTTTCTTT. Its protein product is CASSLGQKAFF. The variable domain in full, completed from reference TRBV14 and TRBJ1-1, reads EAGVTQFPSHSVIEKGQTVTLRCDPISGHDNLYWYRRVMGKEIKFLLHFVKESKQDESGMPNNRFLAERTGGTYSTLKVQPAELEDSGVYFCASSLGQKAFFGQGTRLTVV.